Each of the 25 T cell receptor beta chains below was sequenced from the same sample in a study of shared clonotypes between healthy human individuals. The naive CD8 subset, CD45RO-negative cells positively selected for CCR7, excluded terminally differentiated effector memory CD45RA+ cells. Generated by immunoSEQ multiplex PCR, the TCRdb table keeps only in-frame clones and is missing some. The data show about 1,800,000 clones, 85% to 95% seen once. Material for sequencing was naive CD8+ T cells sorted from blood. These receptors were obtained from a man in his late teens or twenties in good health.

The V gene is TRBV11-1, the J gene TRBJ2-7; 7 positions match TRBD2. This CDR3 is built from 15 residues. Trimming at V came to 5 bases and at J to 3 bases, leaving 10 bases not matched to a gene. CDR1 and CDR2 from the germline V gene are SGHAT and FQDESV (reference sequence). For the CDR3, the DNA is TGTGCCAGCAGCCCCACGGGCGGGGGAAACTACGAGCAGTACTTC. It translates to CASSPTGGGNYEQYF.

This clone has just a few counts. The chain uses TRBV19 and TRBJ1-2; D gene ambiguous. Trimming stripped 5 bases from V and 8 bases from J, with 9 bases between. Germline values: CDR1 LNHDA, CDR2 SQIVND (reference sequence). The CDR3 covers 11 residues. The CDR3: CASSADWGYTF. The CDR3 DNA follows: TGTGCCAGTAGTGCGGACTGGGGCTACACCTTC. The complete variable domain, with remaining parts taken from reference TRBV19 and TRBJ1-2, reads DGGITQSPKYLFRKEGQNVTLSCEQNLNHDAMYWYRQDPGQGLRLIYYSQIVNDFQKGDIAEGYSVSREKKESFPLTVTSAQKNPTAFYLCASSADWGYTFGSGTRLTVV.

V and J are TRBV4-1 and TRBJ2-1, with TRBD2 matching over 8 bases. V dropped 0 bases and J dropped 7; count of bases not matched to a gene: 5. This CDR3 region has 15 residues. Germline CDR1 and CDR2: MGHRA and YSYEKL. CDR3 nucleotide sequence: TGCGCCAGCAGCCAAGAGGGACTAGTGGAAAATGAGCAGTTCTTC. This sequence encodes CASSQEGLVENEQFF.

The chain links TRBV28 to TRBJ1-1; 10 nucleotides match TRBD1. Germline lookup yields CDR1 MDHEN and CDR2 SYDVKM. Trimming took 5 bases from V and 4 from J; bases not matched to a gene: 1. The CDR3 runs 13 residues. CDR3 sequence: CASSRTGGTEAFF. DNA for the CDR3: TGTGCCAGCAGTCGGACAGGGGGCACTGAAGCTTTCTTT. The full variable domain, its missing parts supplied by reference TRBV28 and TRBJ1-1, is DVKVTQSSRYLVKRTGEKVFLECVQDMDHENMFWYRQDPGLGLRLIYFSYDVKMKEKGDIPEGYSVSREKKERFSLILESASTNQTSMYLCASSRTGGTEAFFGQGTRLTVV.

The chain links TRBV5-1 to TRBJ2-7; 12 positions agree with TRBD2. Germline trimming cut 4 bases from V and 0 bases from J; bases unmatched to any gene: 8. Germline CDR1 reads SGHRS; CDR2 reads YFSETQ. The CDR3 consists of 17 residues. DNA for the CDR3: TGCGCCAGCAGCATAGGACTAGCGGGATACATCTCCTACGAGCAGTACTTC. Its translation is CASSIGLAGYISYEQYF.

The chain couples TRBV19 to TRBJ2-5, with a tentative D call TRBD2 (5 bases). Per germline, CDR1 LNHDA and CDR2 SQIVND (reference sequence). This CDR3 region has 12 residues. V was pared by 3 bases and J by 7 bases, with 9 bases between. The CDR3, as DNA: TGTGCCAGTAGTATGGGTGAGGGGACCCAGTACTTC. Protein: CASSMGEGTQYF.

This rearrangement joins TRBV6-6 to TRBJ2-5; a weak D match, TRBD2 (6 bases). V was trimmed by 2 bases and J by 2 bases, leaving 9 bases between them. The germline CDR1 and CDR2 sequences are MNHNY and SVGAGI (reference sequence). The CDR3 extends over 14 amino acids. The CDR3 DNA reads TGTGCCAGCAGTTACGTCAGCGGGCAAGAGACCCAGTACTTC. Encoded protein: CASSYVSGQETQYF.

The V and J genes are TRBV5-1 and TRBJ2-5; no firm D call. Gene TRBJ2-7 matches the end of the DNA better, so the J call may be wrong. CDR1 and CDR2 from the germline V gene are SGHRS and YFSETQ. This CDR3 spans 14 amino acids. The CDR3 coding sequence is TGCGCCAGCAGCGTGGACGGATTCTCCTACGAGCAGTACTTC. Amino acid sequence: CASSVDGFSYEQYF.

This chain uses TRBV6-5 with TRBJ2-7; D gene ambiguous. CDR1 is MNHEY and CDR2 is SVGAGI in the germline V gene. The CDR3 consists of 15 residues. V lost 4 bases, J lost 2 bases, and 15 bases lay in between. The chain's CDR3 is CASSFEIGKPYEQYF. In DNA form, the CDR3 reads TGTGCCAGCAGTTTCGAAATTGGGAAGCCCTACGAGCAGTACTTC.

V usage is TRBV7-6 and J usage is TRBJ2-2; D remains ambiguous. V lost 0 bases and J lost 2, with 7 bases in between. There are 15 residues in the CDR3. The V gene's germline CDR1 is SGHVS and CDR2 FNYEAQ. CDR3 sequence: CASSLAPGNTGELFF. The CDR3 coding sequence is TGTGCCAGCAGCTTAGCCCCCGGAAACACCGGGGAGCTGTTTTTT.

The rearrangement links TRBV4-1 to TRBJ1-1, with 7 bases lining up with TRBD1. CDR1 is MGHRA and CDR2 is YSYEKL in the germline V gene. The CDR3 runs 13 residues. Unmatched junction bases numbered 5, after V lost 4 bases and J lost 6 bases. The CDR3 here is CASSPIGQAEAFF. The CDR3 region has the DNA TGCGCCAGCAGCCCGATCGGACAGGCTGAAGCTTTCTTT.

The CDR3 bases are TGTGCCAGCAGGGAACAGGGAGGTGCCTACGAGCAGTACTTC. Its protein is CASREQGGAYEQYF. The chain is built from TRBV28 and TRBJ2-7; D is possibly TRBD1 or TRBD2 (6 bases each). There are 14 residues in the CDR3. V was trimmed by 6 bases and J by 2 bases, leaving 14 bases between them. Per germline, CDR1 MDHEN and CDR2 SYDVKM. Complete variable domain (other parts from reference TRBV28 and TRBJ2-7): DVKVTQSSRYLVKRTGEKVFLECVQDMDHENMFWYRQDPGLGLRLIYFSYDVKMKEKGDIPEGYSVSREKKERFSLILESASTNQTSMYLCASREQGGAYEQYFGPGTRLTVT.

In this sample, this clone turned up a few times. This chain uses TRBV4-1 with TRBJ1-1; maybe TRBD1 (5 bases). The CDR3 sequence is 16 residues long. Germline V gene lookup returns CDR1 MGHRA and CDR2 YSYEKL. The ends were cut back, 5 bases at V and 1 base at J, with 17 bases in the middle. The CDR3 here is CASSKGFLAENTEAFF. The CDR3 coding sequence is TGCGCCAGCAGCAAGGGGTTTTTGGCGGAGAACACTGAAGCTTTCTTT.

The chain combines TRBV7-2 with TRBJ2-3; D is uncertain. V gave up 8 bases and J gave up 0 bases, with 18 bases separating them. CDR1 SGHTA and CDR2 FQGNSA come from the germline V gene. The CDR3 spans 16 residues. CDR3 sequence: CASGETPQPSTDTQYF. The CDR3 nucleotides read TGTGCCAGCGGCGAGACCCCCCAACCTAGCACAGATACGCAGTATTTT.

This chain uses TRBV29-1 with TRBJ2-2, with TRBD2 identical over 11 bases. The CDR3 extends over 16 amino acids. Germline V gene lookup returns CDR1 SQVTM and CDR2 ANQGSEA. V was pared by 6 bases and J by 6 bases, with 12 bases of the junction left unmatched. CDR3 sequence reads: CSVYTSGSGLAGELFF. CDR3 DNA sequence: TGCAGCGTCTATACTAGCGGGAGTGGATTGGCCGGGGAGCTGTTTTTT.

Note on this clone: The identical CDR3 is also encoded by other nucleotide sequences in the sample. The rearrangement joins TRBV4-1 to TRBJ1-4; D might be TRBD1 (5 bases). This CDR3 spans 13 amino acids. V dropped 1 base and J dropped 7 bases, with 7 bases sitting between them. Germline V gene sequence: CDR1 MGHRA, CDR2 YSYEKL. The CDR3 loop is CASSQVGGEKLFF. The CDR3, as DNA: TGCGCCAGCAGCCAAGTCGGGGGTGAAAAACTGTTTTTT.

The V and J genes are TRBV5-1 and TRBJ1-1, with D possibly TRBD1 on 5 matching bases. In germline, CDR1 is SGHRS, CDR2 YFSETQ. V was shortened by 0 bases and J by 0 bases, with 9 bases between the two germline ends. This CDR3 is built from 15 residues. In DNA, the CDR3 is TGCGCCAGCAGCTTGGACGCAGGGATGAACACTGAAGCTTTCTTT. Protein: CASSLDAGMNTEAFF.

V usage is TRBV5-4 and J usage is TRBJ2-7; D tentatively reads TRBD1 or TRBD2 (6 bases each). V lost 4 bases and J 7 bases, leaving 18 bases between the germline ends. Germline CDR1 is SGHNT and CDR2 is YYREEE (reference sequence). The CDR3 consists of 14 residues. The CDR3 DNA sequence: TGTGCCAGCAGCCCTAGGGGGGTCTTGGGGGAGCAGTACTTC. It yields the protein CASSPRGVLGEQYF.

The chain joins TRBV28 to TRBJ1-5; D is uncertain. CDR3 size: 17 residues. Trimming removed 6 bases at V and 5 bases at J, with 23 bases between. CDR1 MDHEN and CDR2 SYDVKM come from the germline V gene. CDR3 in DNA: TGTGCCAGCAGCACTCCCCCGGTAGCTAGGTCCCATCAGCCCCAGCATTTT. It specifies CASSTPPVARSHQPQHF.

This chain joins TRBV7-9 and TRBJ2-5; 8 bases are a match to TRBD1. Germline V lookup: CDR1 SEHNR, CDR2 FQNEAQ (reference sequence). The CDR3 sequence is 15 residues long. The trim removed 5 bases at V and 5 bases at J, leaving 10 bases unmatched. The CDR3 sequence is CASSDTGGLWETQYF. DNA of the CDR3: TGTGCCAGCAGCGACACAGGGGGTCTCTGGGAGACCCAGTACTTC.

This chain joins TRBV2 and TRBJ1-1; D ambiguous. Germline V gives CDR1 SNHLY, CDR2 FYNNEI. This CDR3 comprises 14 residues. With 3 bases removed from V and 1 base from J, the gap between germline ends came to 9 bases. CDR3 DNA sequence: TGTGCCAGCAGTGAGGGCATATGGAACACTGAAGCTTTCTTT. Residues: CASSEGIWNTEAFF.

The chain is built from TRBV4-3 and TRBJ2-4, with D perhaps being TRBD1 or TRBD2 (5 bases each). This CDR3 region has 16 residues. CDR1 and CDR2 (germline): LGHNA, YSLEER. The V end lost 0 bases, the J end lost 8 bases, and 17 bases lay between the germline ends. CDR3 region: CASSQDSEGSWDIQYF. Here the CDR3 DNA reads TGCGCCAGCAGCCAAGATAGTGAGGGGTCCTGGGACATTCAGTACTTC.

This sequence joins TRBV11-3 and TRBJ2-7; unclear D gene. The CDR3 has 16 residues. V was clipped by 1 base and J by 5 bases, with 18 bases between them. The germline gives CDR1 SGHNT, CDR2 YENEEA. The CDR3 bases are TGTGCCAGCAGCTTAGGTGTGGGCGCGATTTCCAACGAGCAGTACTTC. It is translated as CASSLGVGAISNEQYF.

This sequence joins TRBV9 and TRBJ2-7; D may be TRBD2 (6 bases). Looked up from germline, CDR1 is SGDLS and CDR2 is YYNGEE. CDR3 length equals 15 residues. V was cut by 3 bases and J by 1 base, with 14 bases left in between. CDR3 sequence: CASSAAGGESYEQYF. CDR3 nucleotides: TGTGCCAGCAGCGCCGCCGGAGGGGAGTCCTACGAGCAGTACTTC.

In DNA, the CDR3 is TGCGCCAGCAGCTTGGCCCAGGGGGGCGGCTACGAGCAGTACTTC. Its translation is CASSLAQGGGYEQYF. The J gene is TRBJ2-7, the V gene TRBV5-1, with D maybe TRBD1 (7 bases). The CDR3 consists of 15 residues. Germline V gene sequence: CDR1 SGHRS, CDR2 YFSETQ. V was trimmed by 0 bases and J by 3 bases, leaving 13 bases between them.